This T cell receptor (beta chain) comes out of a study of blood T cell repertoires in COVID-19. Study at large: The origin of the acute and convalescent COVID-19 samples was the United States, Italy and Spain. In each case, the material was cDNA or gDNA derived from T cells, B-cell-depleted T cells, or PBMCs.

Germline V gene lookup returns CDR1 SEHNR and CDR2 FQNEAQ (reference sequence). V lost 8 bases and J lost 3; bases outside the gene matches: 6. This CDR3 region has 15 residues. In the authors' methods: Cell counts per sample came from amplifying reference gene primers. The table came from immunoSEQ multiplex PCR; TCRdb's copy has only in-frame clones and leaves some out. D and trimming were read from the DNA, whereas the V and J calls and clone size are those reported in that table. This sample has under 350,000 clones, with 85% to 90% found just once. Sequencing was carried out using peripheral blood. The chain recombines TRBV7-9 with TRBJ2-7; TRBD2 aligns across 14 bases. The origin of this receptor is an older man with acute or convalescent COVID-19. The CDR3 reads CASGKGLAGVYEQYF. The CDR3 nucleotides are TGTGCCAGCGGAAAGGGACTAGCGGGAGTCTACGAGCAGTACTTC. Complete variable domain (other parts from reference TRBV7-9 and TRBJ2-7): DTGVSQNPRHKITKRGQNVTFRCDPISEHNRLYWYRQTLGQGPEFLTYFQNEAQLEKSRLLSDRFSAERPKGSFSTLEIQRTEQGDSAMYLCASGKGLAGVYEQYFGPGTRLTVT.